This record looks at one T cell receptor (beta chain) sequence and its context. Original processing methods: Reference gene primers were amplified, and this amplification served to estimate nucleated cell counts. Clones were read by immunoSEQ multiplex PCR, and TCRdb kept only the in-frame ones, dropping some. V, J and clone size are taken as reported in that table, and D and trimming were inferred from the DNA itself. The sample includes about 220,000 clones, over 80% of them seen just once. The data were taken from a study of blood T cell repertoires in COVID-19. Turning to the study itself: Acute and convalescent COVID-19 specimens originated in the United States, Italy and Spain. Sources were T cells, B-cell-depleted T cells, or PBMCs; the material itself was cDNA or gDNA.

This receptor was obtained from a human donor in a cohort sampled during active COVID-19. The sample was peripheral blood.

Here the CDR3 DNA reads TGTGCCAGCAGCTTAGGGACAGGGGTTGGCGAGCAGTACTTC. This translates into CASSLGTGVGEQYF. The V gene is TRBV7-6, the J gene TRBJ2-7; TRBD1 aligns across 9 bases. V was pared by 1 base and J by 6 bases, with 4 bases of the junction left unmatched. The CDR3 covers 14 residues. Germline lookup yields CDR1 SGHVS and CDR2 FNYEAQ.